This T cell receptor beta chain was documented in a study of blood T cells in healthy people across ages. Study-wide results and caveats: Naive CD4+ cell counts and diversity both ran higher in long-lived than in aged donors. PBMCs were not sorted, which prevented a conclusive comparison of naive versus antigen-experienced cells.

Remarks on this clonotype: No antigen is known for it.

The second PCR ran about 6 to 12 cycles with a sample-barcoded 5' primer and J-beta primers. A template-switch adaptor containing 12 random nucleotides labeled each cDNA molecule. TCRdb reprocessed the 5' RACE reads with MiXCR, giving one entry per CDR3 protein. The sample records 1.4 million to 1.5 million distinct CDR3 sequences, 42% being singletons. Peripheral blood samples of 9 to 10 milliliters were drawn from each donor. The CDR3 has 15 amino acids. The chain employs TRBV12-3 or TRBV12-4 and TRBJ2-1; D is tentatively TRBD1 or TRBD2 (6 bases each). The end of the DNA is better explained by TRBJ2-7, so the J call may be wrong. The receptor comes from a woman aged 18-35 years in good health. The sample consisted of blood. CDR3 loop: CASSPNGGANYEQYF. In DNA, the CDR3 is TGTGCCAGCAGTCCTAACGGGGGCGCGAACTACGAGCAGTACTTC.